Listed below are T cell receptor beta chains from one sample, sequenced in a study of PD-L1 blockade in urothelial cancer. TCRdb's table, derived via immunoSEQ multiplex PCR, lists solely in-frame clones and lacks some. This sample yields around 50,000 clones, of which roughly 88% are seen a single time; approximately 2% belongs to the top ten. This sample comprised PBMCs, obtained around atezolizumab (anti-PD-L1) treatment. Receptor source: a man aged 45-65 years with urothelial cancer. Each CDR3 is given with its conserved first and last residue. D genes are given only for firm matches. The size field is filled for only some rows; it gives once, few, many or a size class.

J,D,size,V,DNA,CDR3
TRBJ2-5,TRBD1,.,TRBV6-5,TGTGCCAGCAGTTACACAGGGGGCGAAGAGACCCAGTACTTC,CASSYTGGEETQYF
TRBJ2-3,TRBD1,.,TRBV5-6,TGTGCCAGCAGCATGCAGGGGGCTGGAGATACGCAGTATTTT,CASSMQGAGDTQYF
TRBJ2-2,TRBD2,.,TRBV25-1,TGTGCCAGCAGTGAATCCTCGGGAGGGCCGGGCACCGGGGAGCTGTTTTTT,CASSESSGGPGTGELFF
TRBJ1-1,TRBD1,.,TRBV5-1,TGCGCCAGCAGCACGGTAGGACAGGGTGGTGTGGCTGAAGCTTTCTTT,CASSTVGQGGVAEAFF
TRBJ2-2,.,.,TRBV4-2,TGTGCCAGCAGCCAAGATATAGAGTCCGGGGAGCTGTTTTTT,CASSQDIESGELFF
TRBJ2-7,.,.,TRBV15,TGTGCCACCAGCAGACCTGGAGGCTACGAGCAGTACTTC,CATSRPGGYEQYF
TRBJ2-5,TRBD1,.,TRBV27,TGTGCCAGCAGTTTCGAGACAGGGGGTGAGACCCAGTACTTC,CASSFETGGETQYF
TRBJ2-7,.,.,TRBV10-3,TGTGCCATCAGTGACAGGGACGAGCAGTACTTC,CAISDRDEQYF
TRBJ1-5,.,.,TRBV2,TGTGCCAGCAGTGAAGGGAGACAGCCCAATCAGCCCCAGCATTTT,CASSEGRQPNQPQHF
TRBJ2-5,.,.,TRBV7-9,TGTGCCAGCCTCAAGGGTCACAGGGAATTGGGCCAAGAGACCCAGTACTTC,CASLKGHRELGQETQYF
TRBJ2-1,.,.,TRBV11-3,TGTGCCAGCAGCTTAGGCCTAGCGTCCTACAATGAGCAGTTCTTC,CASSLGLASYNEQFF
TRBJ1-5,.,.,TRBV6-1,TGTGCCAGCAGCGCCAGGGAAAATCAGCCCCAGCATTTT,CASSARENQPQHF
TRBJ2-5,TRBD1,.,TRBV18,TGTGCCAGCTCACCAATGGTCAGGGGGAAAGAGACCCAGTACTTC,CASSPMVRGKETQYF
TRBJ1-6,TRBD1,once,TRBV19,TGTGCCAGTAGTACCACCGGACAGGGAGGATCACCCCTCCACTTT,CASSTTGQGGSPLHF
TRBJ2-1,.,few,TRBV12-5,TGTGCTAGTGGCACTCCGGGACTCTCCTACAATGAGCAGTTCTTC,CASGTPGLSYNEQFF
TRBJ2-7,.,.,TRBV7-2,TGTGCCAGCAGCTTAGGCGGACAGGAGGGGTACTTC,CASSLGGQEGYF
TRBJ2-5,TRBD2,.,TRBV9,TGTGCCAGCAGCCCCGGGACTAATCTCCAAGAGACCCAGTACTTC,CASSPGTNLQETQYF
TRBJ1-2,.,.,TRBV9,TGTGCCAGCAGCGTCAGACAGACCGGCCCCTATGGCTACACCTTC,CASSVRQTGPYGYTF
TRBJ2-4,.,.,TRBV19,TGTGCCAGTACCCAGCAGGACATTCAGTACTTC,CASTQQDIQYF
TRBJ1-1,.,.,TRBV30,TGTGCCTGGAGTGTGCAGGGGTTTACTGAAGCTTTCTTT,CAWSVQGFTEAFF
TRBJ1-1,.,.,TRBV9,TGTGCCAGCAGTACAAGGGGGGGCACTGAAGCTTTCTTT,CASSTRGGTEAFF
TRBJ2-7,TRBD1,.,TRBV7-8,TGTGCCAGCAGCTTACGACAGGGGGCCTACGAGCAGTACTTC,CASSLRQGAYEQYF
TRBJ2-3,TRBD1,.,TRBV30,TGTGCCTGGAGCCAAGACAGGGAAGATACGCAGTATTTT,CAWSQDREDTQYF
TRBJ1-6,TRBD1,.,TRBV7-6,TGTGCCAGCAGCCCTGGACAGGCTTCTAATTCACCCCTCCACTTT,CASSPGQASNSPLHF
TRBJ2-1,.,.,TRBV7-9,TGTGCCAGCAGCTTACAACAGGGTGTGGCTAGCTCCTACAATGAGCAGTTCTTC,CASSLQQGVASSYNEQFF
TRBJ2-5,TRBD2,.,TRBV27,TGTGCCAGCAGTTATCGGGTAGCGGGGGGTTTGGAGACCCAGTACTTC,CASSYRVAGGLETQYF
TRBJ1-4,TRBD1,few,TRBV11-2,TGTGCCAGCAGCCGGGGACAGCGTGAAAAACTGTTTTTT,CASSRGQREKLFF
TRBJ2-1,TRBD2,.,TRBV5-3,TGTGCCAGAAGCTTGGGGGCGGCGGGGGTGGGCAATGAGCAGTTCTTC,CARSLGAAGVGNEQFF
TRBJ1-2,.,.,TRBV29-1,TGCAGCGTTGAAGACCCCAGGGCCTTTGGTGCCTACACCTTC,CSVEDPRAFGAYTF
TRBJ2-7,.,.,TRBV7-9,TGTGCCAGCAGCATAACAAGTTACGAGCAGTACTTC,CASSITSYEQYF
TRBJ2-1,.,.,TRBV27,TGTGCCAGCAGTAAGACTAGTTTTAGTTCCTACAATGAGCAGTTCTTC,CASSKTSFSSYNEQFF
TRBJ1-2,TRBD1,once,TRBV18,TGTGCCAGCTCACCAACGCCGGGACAGGGGCCGACTGGCTATGGCTACACCTTC,CASSPTPGQGPTGYGYTF
TRBJ2-5,.,.,TRBV5-8,TGTGCCAGCAGCTTGGAGGGGGTGGGTCAAGAGACCCAGTACTTC,CASSLEGVGQETQYF
TRBJ1-2,TRBD1,.,TRBV13,TGTGCCAGCAGCCACACGGACAGGGAGTATGGCTACACCTTC,CASSHTDREYGYTF
TRBJ2-5,.,.,TRBV30,TGTGCCTGGAGGGGGGGGCCTAGCCGTCAAGAGACCCAGTACTTC,CAWRGGPSRQETQYF
TRBJ2-1,.,.,TRBV7-8,TGTGCCAGCAGCTTAGTGGGGTCGACGGGAATAACTGAGCAGTTCTTC,CASSLVGSTGITEQFF
TRBJ2-7,.,.,TRBV29-1,TGCAGCGTTGAACAGGGGCGCTACGAGCAGTACTTC,CSVEQGRYEQYF
TRBJ2-7,TRBD1,.,TRBV27,TGTGCCAGCAGTTTCCCCGGACAGGGAGAGCAGTACTTC,CASSFPGQGEQYF
TRBJ2-3,.,.,TRBV2,TGTGCCAGCACTTATTCAGGGAGGGGGACAGATACGCAGTATTTT,CASTYSGRGTDTQYF
TRBJ2-1,.,once,TRBV4-1,TGCGCCAGCAGCCAAGATGCTCCGAGCTCCTACAATGAGCAGTTCTTC,CASSQDAPSSYNEQFF
TRBJ1-1,.,.,TRBV7-9,TGTGCCAGCTCCCAGCCCAGGGCCCAAATGAACACTGAAGCTTTCTTT,CASSQPRAQMNTEAFF
TRBJ1-2,TRBD1,.,TRBV29-1,TGCAGCGTTGGGAAGTCTGAGGGCAGGGGGGACCGTAACTATGGCTACACCTTC,CSVGKSEGRGDRNYGYTF
TRBJ1-6,.,few,TRBV11-2,TGTGCCAGCAGCTTCGGCGGGGGTTCTAATTCACCCCTCCACTTT,CASSFGGGSNSPLHF
TRBJ1-4,.,.,TRBV28,TGTGCCAGCAGCTTCGCGGTGCAGGGGTTTAATGAAAAACTGTTTTTT,CASSFAVQGFNEKLFF
TRBJ1-1,TRBD1,once,TRBV7-3,TGTGCCAGCAGCTCGACCCAGGGGGAGAGAGCTTTCTTT,CASSSTQGERAFF
TRBJ2-2,TRBD1,.,TRBV18,TGTGCCAGCTCACGCGACAGGGTGAAGAACACCGGGGAGCTGTTTTTT,CASSRDRVKNTGELFF
TRBJ1-4,.,.,TRBV6-1,TGTGCCAGCAGTGACCGGGACAAAAAGTCTTTT,CASSDRDKKSF
TRBJ1-4,TRBD1,.,TRBV15,TGTGCCACCAGCAGAGATCGGACAGGGGGCGAAAAACTGTTTTTT,CATSRDRTGGEKLFF
TRBJ2-5,.,once,TRBV29-1,TGCAGCGTTGAACCTCACCTGAGGAGAGGAGAGACCCAGTACTTC,CSVEPHLRRGETQYF
TRBJ2-1,TRBD1,.,TRBV7-7,TGTGCTAGCAGCTTAGGGGACAGGGGGTACGATGAGCAGTTCTTC,CASSLGDRGYDEQFF
TRBJ2-3,TRBD2,.,TRBV7-9,TGTGCCAGCAGCTTCGGGACTAGCGCAGATACGCAGTATTTT,CASSFGTSADTQYF
TRBJ2-3,.,.,TRBV7-9,TGTGCCAGCGGGCGCACAGATACGCAGTATTTT,CASGRTDTQYF
TRBJ2-7,TRBD1,.,TRBV27,TGTGCCAGCAGTTTGCGACAGGGGGCGACCAACGAGCAGTACTTC,CASSLRQGATNEQYF
TRBJ2-2,TRBD1,.,TRBV7-9,TGTGCCAGCAGCGGAAGGACAGGGGGAGGCACCGGGGAGCTGTTTTTT,CASSGRTGGGTGELFF
TRBJ2-1,TRBD2,.,TRBV4-1,TGCGCCAGCAGCCAAGGTAGCGGGGGGGGTTACAATGAGCAGTTCTTC,CASSQGSGGGYNEQFF